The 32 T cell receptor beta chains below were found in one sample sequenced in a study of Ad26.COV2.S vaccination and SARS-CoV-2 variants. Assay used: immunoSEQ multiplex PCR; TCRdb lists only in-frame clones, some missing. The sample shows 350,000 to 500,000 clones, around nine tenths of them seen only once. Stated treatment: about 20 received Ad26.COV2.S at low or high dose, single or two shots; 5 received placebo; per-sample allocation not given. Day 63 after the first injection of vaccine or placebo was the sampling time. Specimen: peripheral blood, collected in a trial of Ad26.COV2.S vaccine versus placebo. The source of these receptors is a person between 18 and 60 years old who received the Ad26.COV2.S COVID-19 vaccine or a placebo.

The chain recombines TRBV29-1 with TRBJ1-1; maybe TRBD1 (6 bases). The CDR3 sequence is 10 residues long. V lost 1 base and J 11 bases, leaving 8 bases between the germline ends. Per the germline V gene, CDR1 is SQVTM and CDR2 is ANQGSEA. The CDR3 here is CSVEGTAAFF. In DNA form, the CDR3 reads TGCAGCGTTGAAGGGACAGCGGCTTTCTTT.

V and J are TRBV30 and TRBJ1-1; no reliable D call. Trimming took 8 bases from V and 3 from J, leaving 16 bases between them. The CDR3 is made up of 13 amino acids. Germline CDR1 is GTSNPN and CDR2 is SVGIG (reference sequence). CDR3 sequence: CAARVRVYTEAFF. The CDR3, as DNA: TGTGCCGCCCGAGTCCGGGTTTACACTGAAGCTTTCTTT.

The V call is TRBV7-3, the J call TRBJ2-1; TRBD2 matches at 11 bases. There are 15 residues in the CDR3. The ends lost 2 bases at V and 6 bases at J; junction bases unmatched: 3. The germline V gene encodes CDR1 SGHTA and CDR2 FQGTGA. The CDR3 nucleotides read TGTGCCAGCAGCTTAGTAGCGGGGGGGCTCAATGAGCAGTTCTTC. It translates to CASSLVAGGLNEQFF. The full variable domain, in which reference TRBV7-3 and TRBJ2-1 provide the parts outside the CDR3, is GAGVSQTPSNKVTEKGKYVELRCDPISGHTALYWYRQSLGQGPEFLIYFQGTGAADDSGLPNDRFFAVRPEGSVSTLKIQRTERGDSAVYLCASSLVAGGLNEQFFGPGTRLTVL.

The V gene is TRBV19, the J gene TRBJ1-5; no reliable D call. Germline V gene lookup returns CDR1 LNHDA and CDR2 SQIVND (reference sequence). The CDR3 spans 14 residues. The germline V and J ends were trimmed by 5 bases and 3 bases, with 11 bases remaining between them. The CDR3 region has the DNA TGTGCCAGTAGTTTATTGAATAACAATCAGCCCCAGCATTTT. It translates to CASSLLNNNQPQHF.

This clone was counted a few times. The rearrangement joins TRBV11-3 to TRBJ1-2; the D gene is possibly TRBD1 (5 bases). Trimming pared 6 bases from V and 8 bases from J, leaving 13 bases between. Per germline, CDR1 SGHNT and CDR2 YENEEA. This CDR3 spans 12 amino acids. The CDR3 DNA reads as TGTGCCAGCAGTTTGGGACCGGGGGGCTACACCTTC. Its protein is CASSLGPGGYTF.

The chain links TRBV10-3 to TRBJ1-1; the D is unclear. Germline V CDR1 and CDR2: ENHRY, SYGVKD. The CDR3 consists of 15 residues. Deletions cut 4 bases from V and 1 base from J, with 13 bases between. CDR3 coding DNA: TGTGCCATCAGTGGGAATGGAGGTGGGAACACTGAAGCTTTCTTT. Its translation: CAISGNGGGNTEAFF.

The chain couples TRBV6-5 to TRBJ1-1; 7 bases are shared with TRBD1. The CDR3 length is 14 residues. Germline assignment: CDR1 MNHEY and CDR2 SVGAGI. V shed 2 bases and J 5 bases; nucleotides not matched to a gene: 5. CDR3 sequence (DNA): TGTGCCAGCAGTTACCGACAGGGTACGACTGAAGCTTTCTTT. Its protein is CASSYRQGTTEAFF.

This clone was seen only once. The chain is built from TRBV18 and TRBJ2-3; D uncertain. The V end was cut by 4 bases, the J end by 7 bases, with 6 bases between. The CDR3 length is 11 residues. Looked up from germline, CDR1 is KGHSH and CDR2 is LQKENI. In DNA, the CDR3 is TGTGCCAGCTCACAGGGAAATACGCAGTATTTT. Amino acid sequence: CASSQGNTQYF.

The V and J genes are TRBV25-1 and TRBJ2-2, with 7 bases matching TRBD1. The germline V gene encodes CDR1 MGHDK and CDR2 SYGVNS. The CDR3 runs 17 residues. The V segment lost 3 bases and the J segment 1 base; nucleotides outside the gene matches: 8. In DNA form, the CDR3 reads TGTGCCAGCAGTGATCAACGACAGGGTTTGAACACCGGGGAGCTGTTTTTT. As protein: CASSDQRQGLNTGELFF.

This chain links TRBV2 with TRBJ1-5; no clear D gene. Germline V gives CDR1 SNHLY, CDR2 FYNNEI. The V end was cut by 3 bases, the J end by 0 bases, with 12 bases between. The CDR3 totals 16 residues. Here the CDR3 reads CASSEVMVDSNQPQHF. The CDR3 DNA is TGTGCCAGCAGTGAGGTGATGGTAGATAGCAATCAGCCCCAGCATTTT.

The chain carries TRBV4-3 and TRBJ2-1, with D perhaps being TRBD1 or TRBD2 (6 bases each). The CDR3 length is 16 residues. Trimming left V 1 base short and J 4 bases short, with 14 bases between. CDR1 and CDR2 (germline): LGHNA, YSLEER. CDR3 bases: TGCGCCAGCAGCCAAGCCACGGGGGCCCGGTACAATGAGCAGTTCTTC. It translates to CASSQATGARYNEQFF.

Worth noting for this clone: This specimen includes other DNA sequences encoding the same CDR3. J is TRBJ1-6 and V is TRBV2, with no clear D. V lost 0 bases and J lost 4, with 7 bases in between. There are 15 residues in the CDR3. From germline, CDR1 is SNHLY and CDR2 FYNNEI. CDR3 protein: CASSEAGGYNSPLHF. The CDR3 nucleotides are TGTGCCAGCAGTGAAGCGGGAGGGTATAATTCACCCCTCCACTTT.

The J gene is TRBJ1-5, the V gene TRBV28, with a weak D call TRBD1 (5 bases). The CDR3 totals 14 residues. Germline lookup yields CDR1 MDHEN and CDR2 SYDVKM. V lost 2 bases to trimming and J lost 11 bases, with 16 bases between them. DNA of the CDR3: TGTGCCAGCAGTTTAGACGTTTGGGGGGTTACCCAGCATTTT. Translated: CASSLDVWGVTQHF.

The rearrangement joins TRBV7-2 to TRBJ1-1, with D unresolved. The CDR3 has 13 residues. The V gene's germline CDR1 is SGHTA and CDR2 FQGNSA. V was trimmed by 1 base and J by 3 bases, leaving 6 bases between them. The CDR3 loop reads CASSLDLYTEAFF. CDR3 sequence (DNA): TGTGCCAGCAGCTTAGACTTATACACTGAAGCTTTCTTT.

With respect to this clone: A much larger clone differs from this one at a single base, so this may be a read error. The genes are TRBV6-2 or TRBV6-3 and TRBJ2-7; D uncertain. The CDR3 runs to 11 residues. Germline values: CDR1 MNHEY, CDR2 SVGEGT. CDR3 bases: TGTGCCAGCAGTGACTCCTACGAGCAGTACTTC. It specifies CASSDSYEQYF.

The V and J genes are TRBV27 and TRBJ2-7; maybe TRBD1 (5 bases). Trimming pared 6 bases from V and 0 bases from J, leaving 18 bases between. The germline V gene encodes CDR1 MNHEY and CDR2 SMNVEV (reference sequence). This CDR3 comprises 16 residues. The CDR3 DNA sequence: TGTGCCAGCAGCCTATTAGGGGTCCCCTCCTCCTACGAGCAGTACTTC. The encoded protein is CASSLLGVPSSYEQYF.

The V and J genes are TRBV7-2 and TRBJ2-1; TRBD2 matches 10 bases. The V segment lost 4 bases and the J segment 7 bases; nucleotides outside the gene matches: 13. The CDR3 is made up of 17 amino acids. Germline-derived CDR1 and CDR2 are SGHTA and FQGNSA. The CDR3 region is CASSSQAPLAGGNEQFF. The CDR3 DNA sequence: TGTGCCAGCAGCTCACAGGCCCCTTTAGCGGGGGGAAATGAGCAGTTCTTC. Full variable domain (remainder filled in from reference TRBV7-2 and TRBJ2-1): GAGVSQSPSNKVTEKGKDVELRCDPISGHTALYWYRQSLGQGLEFLIYFQGNSAPDKSGLPSDRFSAERTGGSVSTLTIQRTQQEDSAVYLCASSSQAPLAGGNEQFFGPGTRLTVL.

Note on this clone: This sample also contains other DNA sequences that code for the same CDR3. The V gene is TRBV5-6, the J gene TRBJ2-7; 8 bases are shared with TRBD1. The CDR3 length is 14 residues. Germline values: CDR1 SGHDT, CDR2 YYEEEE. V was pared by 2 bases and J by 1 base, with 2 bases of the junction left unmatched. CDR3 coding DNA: TGTGCCAGCAGCTTTGGACAGGGTTCCTACGAGCAGTACTTC. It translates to CASSFGQGSYEQYF. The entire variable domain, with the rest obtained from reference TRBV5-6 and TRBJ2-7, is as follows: DAGVTQSPTHLIKTRGQQVTLRCSPKSGHDTVSWYQQALGQGPQFIFQYYEEEERQRGNFPDRFSGHQFPNYSSELNVNALLLGDSALYLCASSFGQGSYEQYFGPGTRLTVT.

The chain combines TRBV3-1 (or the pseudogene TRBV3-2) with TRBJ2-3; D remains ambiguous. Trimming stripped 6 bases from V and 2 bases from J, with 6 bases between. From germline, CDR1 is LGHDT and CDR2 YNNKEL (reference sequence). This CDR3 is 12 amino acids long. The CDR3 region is CASSQSTDTQYF. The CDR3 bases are TGTGCCAGCAGTCAGTCCACAGATACGCAGTATTTT.

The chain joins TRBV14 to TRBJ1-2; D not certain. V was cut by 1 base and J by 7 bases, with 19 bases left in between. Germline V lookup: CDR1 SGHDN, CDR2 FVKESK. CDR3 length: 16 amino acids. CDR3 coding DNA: TGTGCCAGCAGCCAAGCGTTCCCGGAGGGTTCAGGTGGCTACACCTTC. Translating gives CASSQAFPEGSGGYTF. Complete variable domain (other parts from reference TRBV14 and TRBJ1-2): EAGVTQFPSHSVIEKGQTVTLRCDPISGHDNLYWYRRVMGKEIKFLLHFVKESKQDESGMPNNRFLAERTGGTYSTLKVQPAELEDSGVYFCASSQAFPEGSGGYTFGSGTRLTVV.

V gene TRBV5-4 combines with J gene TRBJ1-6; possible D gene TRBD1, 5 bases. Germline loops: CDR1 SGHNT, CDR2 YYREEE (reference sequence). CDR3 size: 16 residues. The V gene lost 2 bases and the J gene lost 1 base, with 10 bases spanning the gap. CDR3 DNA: TGTGCCAGCAGCTTTGGGGGGGGGTCCTATAATTCACCCCTCCACTTT. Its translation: CASSFGGGSYNSPLHF.

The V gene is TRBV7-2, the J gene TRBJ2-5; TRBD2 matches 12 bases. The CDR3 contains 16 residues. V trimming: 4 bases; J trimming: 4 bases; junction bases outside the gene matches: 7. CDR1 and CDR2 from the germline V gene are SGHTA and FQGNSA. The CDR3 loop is CASSSSGGAFLETQYF. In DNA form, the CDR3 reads TGTGCCAGCAGCTCTAGCGGGGGGGCCTTTCTAGAGACCCAGTACTTC.

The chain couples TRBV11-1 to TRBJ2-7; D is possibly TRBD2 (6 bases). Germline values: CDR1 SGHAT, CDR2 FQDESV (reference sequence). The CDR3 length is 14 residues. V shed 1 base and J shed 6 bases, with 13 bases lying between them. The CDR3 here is CASSLDLTRGEQYF. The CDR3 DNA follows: TGTGCCAGCAGCTTAGATTTAACGCGGGGCGAGCAGTACTTC.

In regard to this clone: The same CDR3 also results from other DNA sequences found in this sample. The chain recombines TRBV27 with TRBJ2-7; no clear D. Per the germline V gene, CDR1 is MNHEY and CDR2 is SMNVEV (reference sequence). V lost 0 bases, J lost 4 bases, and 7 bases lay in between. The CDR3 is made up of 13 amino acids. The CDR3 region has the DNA TGTGCCAGCAGTTTATCTGTCGGGTACGAGCAGTACTTC. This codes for CASSLSVGYEQYF.

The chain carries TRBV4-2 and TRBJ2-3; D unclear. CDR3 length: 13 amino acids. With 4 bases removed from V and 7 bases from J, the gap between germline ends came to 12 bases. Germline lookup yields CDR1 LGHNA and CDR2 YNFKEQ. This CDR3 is CASSPTSVYTQYF. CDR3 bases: TGTGCCAGCAGCCCTACCAGCGTATATACGCAGTATTTT.

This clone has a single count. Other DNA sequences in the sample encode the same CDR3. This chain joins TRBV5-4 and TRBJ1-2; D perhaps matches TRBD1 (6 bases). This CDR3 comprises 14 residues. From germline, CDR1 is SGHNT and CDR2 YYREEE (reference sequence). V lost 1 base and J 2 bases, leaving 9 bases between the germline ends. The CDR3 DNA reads TGTGCCAGCAGCTTGCAGGGGCGGAACTATGGCTACACCTTC. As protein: CASSLQGRNYGYTF. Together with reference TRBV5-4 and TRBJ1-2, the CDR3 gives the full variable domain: ETGVTQSPTHLIKTRGQQVTLRCSSQSGHNTVSWYQQALGQGPQFIFQYYREEENGRGNFPPRFSGLQFPNYSSELNVNALELDDSALYLCASSLQGRNYGYTFGSGTRLTVV.

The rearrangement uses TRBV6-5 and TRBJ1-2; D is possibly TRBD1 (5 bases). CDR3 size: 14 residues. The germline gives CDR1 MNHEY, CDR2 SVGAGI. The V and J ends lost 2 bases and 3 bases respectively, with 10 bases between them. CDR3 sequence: CASSYRGGDYGYTF. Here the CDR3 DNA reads TGTGCCAGCAGTTACAGGGGAGGGGACTATGGCTACACCTTC.

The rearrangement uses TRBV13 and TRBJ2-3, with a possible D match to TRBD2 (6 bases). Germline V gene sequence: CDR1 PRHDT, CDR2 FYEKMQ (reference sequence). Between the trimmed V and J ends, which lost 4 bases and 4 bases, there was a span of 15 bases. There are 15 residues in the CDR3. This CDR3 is CASSSRDSGADTQYF. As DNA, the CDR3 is TGTGCCAGCAGCTCGCGGGACTCCGGTGCAGATACGCAGTATTTT.

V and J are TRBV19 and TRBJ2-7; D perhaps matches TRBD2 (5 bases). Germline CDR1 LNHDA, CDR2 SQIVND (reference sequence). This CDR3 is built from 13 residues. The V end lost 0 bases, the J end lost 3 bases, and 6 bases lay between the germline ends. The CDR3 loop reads CASSIEGDYEQYF. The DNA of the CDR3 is TGTGCCAGTAGTATAGAGGGAGACTACGAGCAGTACTTC.

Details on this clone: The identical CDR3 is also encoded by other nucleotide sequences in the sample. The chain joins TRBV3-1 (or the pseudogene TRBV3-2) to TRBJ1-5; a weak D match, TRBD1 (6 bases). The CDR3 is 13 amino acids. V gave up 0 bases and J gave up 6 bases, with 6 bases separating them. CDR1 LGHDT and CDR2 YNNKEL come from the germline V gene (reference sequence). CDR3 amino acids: CASSQDRGQPQHF. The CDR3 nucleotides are TGTGCCAGCAGCCAAGACAGGGGTCAGCCCCAGCATTTT.

DNA of the CDR3: TGTGCCAGCAGTTCCCTATACCCCCCGAACACCGGGGAGCTGTTTTTT. This codes for CASSSLYPPNTGELFF. V and J are TRBV27 and TRBJ2-2; no reliable D call. V shed 4 bases and J shed 0 bases, with 12 bases lying between them. Per germline, CDR1 MNHEY and CDR2 SMNVEV (reference sequence). CDR3 size: 16 residues.

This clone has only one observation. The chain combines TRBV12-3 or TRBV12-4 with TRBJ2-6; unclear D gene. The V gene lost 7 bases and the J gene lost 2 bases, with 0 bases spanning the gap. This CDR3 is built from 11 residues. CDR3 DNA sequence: TGTGCCAGCACTGGGGCCAACGTCCTGACTTTC. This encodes CASTGANVLTF.